This T cell receptor (beta chain) comes out of a study of early T cells in non-severe SARS-CoV-2 infection. Study-level background: Unpaired chains resulted from sequencing bulk RNA of unsorted whole blood. General study findings and limits: The VDJdb matching leaned toward anti-spike CD8 responses and overlooked private and CD4 specificities.

This clonotype turned up a few times. Its antigen remains unknown. As part of library construction, unique molecular identifiers were attached to individual cDNA molecules. One entry per CDR3 protein, called by TCRdb with MiXCR from the 5' RACE reads. The sample has tens of thousands of distinct CDR3 sequences, 5.4% seen once. V was shortened by 0 bases and J by 6 bases, with 11 bases between the two germline ends. This CDR3 has 13 residues. Germline V lookup: CDR1 DFQATT, CDR2 SNEGSKA (reference sequence). The chain carries TRBV20-1 and TRBJ1-2, with D maybe TRBD1 (5 bases). Sequencing was performed on whole blood, taken at baseline. The TCR was taken from an adult who was a healthcare worker with PCR-confirmed SARS-CoV-2 infection or an uninfected control (not recorded which). The CDR3 DNA is TGCAGTGCTAGAGATGGGGCACGGAATGGCTACACCTTC. The encoded protein is CSARDGARNGYTF.